Listed here are 18 T cell receptor beta chains from one sample, sequenced in a study of T cell repertoires in cytomegalovirus infection. A single record per CDR3 protein comes from TCRdb applying MiXCR to the reads. Counted here are approximately 500,000 distinct CDR3 sequences, approximately 15% occurring once; the ten biggest clones make up 20% to 30%. Source material: CD8+ T cells from PBMCs. These receptor sequences come from a human donor in good health (CMV status not recorded). Some clones in this sample may be carry-over from other donors' samples.

This clonotype was detected many times. The chain joins TRBV7-9 to TRBJ2-2; D is unclear. V was pared by 2 bases and J by 1 base, with 20 bases between. Germline assignment: CDR1 SEHNR and CDR2 FQNEAQ (reference sequence). The length of the CDR3 is 19 residues. CDR3 sequence reads: CASSLPRVSDPKNTGELFF. CDR3 nucleotides: TGTGCCAGCAGCTTACCCCGGGTCAGCGATCCAAAGAACACCGGGGAGCTGTTTTTT.

The DNA of the CDR3 is TGTGCCAGCAGTTACTCAAGACAGGGGACCTACGAGCAGTACTTC. This gives the protein CASSYSRQGTYEQYF. The chain is built from TRBV6-5 and TRBJ2-7; 8 positions agree with TRBD1. Per the germline V gene, CDR1 is MNHEY and CDR2 is SVGAGI. This CDR3 is built from 15 residues. With V trimmed by 0 bases and J by 2 bases, 3 bases remained unmatched.

At least ten counts were recorded for this clonotype. The rearrangement links TRBV7-6 to TRBJ1-2; D unclear. CDR1 is SGHVS, CDR2 FNYEAQ, per germline. V was trimmed by 3 bases and J by 5 bases, leaving 16 bases between them. The CDR3 spans 15 residues. For the CDR3, the DNA is TGTGCCAGCAGCTTGGCCAATGGACCAGGTTATGGCTACACCTTC. Translated: CASSLANGPGYGYTF. The full variable domain, its missing parts supplied by reference TRBV7-6 and TRBJ1-2, is GAGVSQSPRYKVTKRGQDVALRCDPISGHVSLYWYRQALGQGPEFLTYFNYEAQQDKSGLPNDRFSAERPEGSISTLTIQRTEQRDSAMYRCASSLANGPGYGYTFGSGTRLTVV.

The sample holds many counts of this clonotype. V usage is TRBV7-8 and J usage is TRBJ2-5, with a weak D call TRBD2 (5 bases). The CDR3 is made up of 16 amino acids. V was trimmed by 3 bases and J by 9 bases, leaving 23 bases between them. Per the germline V gene, CDR1 is SGHVS and CDR2 is FQNEAQ. The CDR3 region has the DNA TGTGCCAGCAGCTTCCGATTAGCGTGGACCGAGGAGGCCCAGTACTTC. Its translation is CASSFRLAWTEEAQYF.

As regards this clonotype: A single base separates this from a much larger clone, so it may be a read error. The chain links TRBV28 to TRBJ1-2, with 9 bases lining up with TRBD1. Trimming took 4 bases from V and 3 from J; bases not matched to a gene: 9. This CDR3 is 16 amino acids long. Germline V CDR1 and CDR2: MDHEN, SYDVKM. The CDR3 loop reads CASSYVPGQGHYGYTF. As DNA, the CDR3 is TGTGCCAGCAGTTATGTCCCGGGACAGGGCCACTATGGCTACACCTTC.

This clonotype has ten or more counts. The V gene is TRBV7-3, the J gene TRBJ2-1, with D perhaps matching TRBD1 or TRBD2 (5 bases each). V lost 4 bases and J 9 bases, leaving 10 bases between the germline ends. This CDR3 spans 12 amino acids. Germline-derived CDR1 and CDR2 are SGHTA and FQGTGA. The CDR3 here is CASSSWGSEQFF. In DNA form, the CDR3 reads TGTGCCAGCAGCTCGTGGGGGAGTGAGCAGTTCTTC. The full variable domain, its missing parts supplied by reference TRBV7-3 and TRBJ2-1, is GAGVSQTPSNKVTEKGKYVELRCDPISGHTALYWYRQSLGQGPEFLIYFQGTGAADDSGLPNDRFFAVRPEGSVSTLKIQRTERGDSAVYLCASSSWGSEQFFGPGTRLTVL.

Many counts were recorded for this clonotype. V gene TRBV7-9 combines with J gene TRBJ2-5; no definite D call. The CDR3 covers 14 residues. Germline CDR1 and CDR2: SEHNR and FQNEAQ (reference sequence). Trimming took 5 bases from V and 0 from J, leaving 10 bases between them. CDR3 nucleotides: TGTGCCAGCAGCATTCCTGGGGACCAAGAGACCCAGTACTTC. Translated, it gives CASSIPGDQETQYF.

This clonotype has at least ten counts. This chain uses TRBV28 with TRBJ2-1; D call uncertain. The CDR3 is made up of 16 amino acids. CDR1 and CDR2 from the germline V gene are MDHEN and SYDVKM. V shed 5 bases and J shed 2 bases, with 16 bases lying between them. DNA of the CDR3: TGTGCCAGCAGTCCCGCGACCGGACGGGCCTACAATGAGCAGTTCTTC. Protein: CASSPATGRAYNEQFF.

This clonotype was recorded at least ten times. V gene TRBV19 combines with J gene TRBJ2-2; TRBD2 matches 10 bases. Germline loops: CDR1 LNHDA, CDR2 SQIVND (reference sequence). The trim removed 5 bases at V and 3 bases at J, leaving 6 bases unmatched. The CDR3 is 16 amino acids. In DNA form, the CDR3 reads TGTGCCAGTAGTGCTTTCCTAGCGGGGGACACCGGGGAGCTGTTTTTT. Translated: CASSAFLAGDTGELFF.

The V call is TRBV6-2 or TRBV6-3, the J call TRBJ1-6; unclear D gene. Germline values: CDR1 MNHEY, CDR2 SVGEGT. Trimming left V 2 bases short and J 8 bases short, with 16 bases between. The CDR3 has 16 amino acids. This chain's CDR3 is CASSYEAGKGHSPLHF. The CDR3 nucleotides are TGTGCCAGCAGTTACGAGGCAGGAAAAGGGCATTCACCCCTCCACTTT.

Of note for this clonotype: One end of the junction is discordant with germline, which a read error may explain. The chain links TRBV11-2 to TRBJ1-2, with D perhaps TRBD1 (5 bases). Germline CDR1 and CDR2: SGHAT and FQNNGV. The CDR3 contains 16 residues. In nucleotides, the CDR3 is TGTGCAAGCAGCTTACGGGGCAACGTGGGGCTCTATTGCTACACCTTC. This translates into CASSLRGNVGLYCYTF. The variable domain in full, with the rest retrieved from reference TRBV11-2 and TRBJ1-2, is EAGVAQSPRYKIIEKRQSVAFWCNPISGHATLYWYQQILGQGPKLLIQFQNNGVVDDSQLPKDRFSAERLKGVDSTLKIQPAKLEDSAVYLCASSLRGNVGLYCYTFGSGTRLTVV.

This clonotype was found many times. The chain is built from TRBV7-9 and TRBJ2-3; TRBD1 might be the D (6 bases). Germline loops: CDR1 SEHNR, CDR2 FQNEAQ (reference sequence). The CDR3 extends over 16 amino acids. V lost 5 bases, J lost 2 bases, and 17 bases lay in between. In DNA form, the CDR3 reads TGTGCCAGCAGCCCCACTCCGGACAGACCCACAGATACGCAGTATTTT. Encoded protein: CASSPTPDRPTDTQYF.

This chain uses TRBV19 with TRBJ1-1; tentatively, D is TRBD1 (6 bases). The V end lost 7 bases, the J end lost 7 bases, and 13 bases lay between the germline ends. The CDR3 totals 12 residues. Germline CDR1 reads LNHDA; CDR2 reads SQIVND (reference sequence). In nucleotides, the CDR3 is TGTGCCAGTATTAGGGGGGGCAGTGAAGCTTTCTTT. Its translation: CASIRGGSEAFF.

This clonotype was picked up many times. The chain uses TRBV2 and TRBJ2-3; 13 bases map to TRBD2. In germline, CDR1 is SNHLY, CDR2 FYNNEI. The J segment lost 1 base and the V segment lost 6 bases, leaving 4 bases of the junction unmatched. This CDR3 contains 16 residues. DNA of the CDR3: TGTGCCAGCAGCGTAGGACTAGCGGGAGGCACAGATACGCAGTATTTT. Translating it yields CASSVGLAGGTDTQYF.

There are many counts of this clonotype. The chain joins TRBV7-9 to TRBJ1-6; 7 bases match TRBD1. The length of the CDR3 is 12 residues. V trimming: 1 base; J trimming: 18 bases; junction bases outside the gene matches: 6. Germline-derived CDR1 and CDR2 are SEHNR and FQNEAQ (reference sequence). The CDR3 DNA is TGTGCCAGCAGCTTAGGCACAGGGGTAGCCCACTTT. It codes for CASSLGTGVAHF.

In its sample, this clonotype was seen a few times. The chain carries TRBV9 and TRBJ2-1; possible D gene TRBD2, 7 bases. CDR3 length: 14 amino acids. The V gene's germline CDR1 is SGDLS and CDR2 YYNGEE. Trimming stripped 3 bases from V and 7 bases from J, with 14 bases between. CDR3 region: CASSGGGLGNEQFF. CDR3 in DNA: TGTGCCAGCAGCGGGGGGGGGCTAGGGAATGAGCAGTTCTTC. The variable domain in full, completed from reference TRBV9 and TRBJ2-1, reads DSGVTQTPKHLITATGQRVTLRCSPRSGDLSVYWYQQSLDQGLQFLIQYYNGEERAKGNILERFSAQQFPDLHSELNLSSLELGDSALYFCASSGGGLGNEQFFGPGTRLTVL.

This clonotype was detected a few times. The gene calls are TRBV7-9 and TRBJ1-1; D unresolved. CDR1 is SEHNR and CDR2 is FQNEAQ in the germline V gene (reference sequence). This CDR3 spans 14 amino acids. Trimming cost V 5 bases and J 7 bases, with 17 bases left between them. CDR3 loop: CASSPLIPRSEAFF. The DNA of the CDR3 is TGTGCCAGCAGCCCCCTTATCCCGCGCAGTGAAGCTTTCTTT.

At least ten counts were recorded for this clonotype. The chain recombines TRBV7-9 with TRBJ2-3; 9 nucleotides agree with TRBD2. This CDR3 spans 16 amino acids. The germline V gene encodes CDR1 SEHNR and CDR2 FQNEAQ (reference sequence). V dropped 6 bases and J dropped 2; count of bases not matched to a gene: 9. The CDR3 DNA follows: TGTGCCAGCAGTCCCCTCAGCGGGGGGTACACAGATACGCAGTATTTT. Translated: CASSPLSGGYTDTQYF.